This T cell receptor beta chain was captured in a study of cytomegalovirus exposure and HLA in healthy donors. General observations from the study: Most of the TCR beta V segments (in an earlier analysis) were productive either about 87% or about 30% of the time. HLA alleles showed associations with some 15,000 TCR beta sequences in a later analysis, at a 0.05 false discovery rate. The listing of roughly 160 TCR beta chains classed them as cytomegalovirus-associated.

A word on this clone: The antigen remains undetermined.

V shed 5 bases and J shed 0 bases, with 16 bases lying between them. The V gene's germline CDR1 is SEHNR and CDR2 FQNEAQ (reference sequence). The CDR3 length is 16 residues. The PCR made use of 60 Vbeta and 13 Jbeta primers. Method: immunoSEQ multiplex PCR; TCRdb's copy keeps in-frame clones and lacks some. The data show about 110,000 clones, around four fifths seen once. The sequenced sample consisted of PBMCs. The sequence was obtained from an older woman in good health and CMV-seropositive. This sequence joins TRBV7-9 and TRBJ1-1; TRBD1 might be the D (5 bases). CDR3: CASSPRADQLNTEAFF. The DNA for the CDR3 is TGTGCCAGCAGCCCCAGGGCGGACCAACTGAACACTGAAGCTTTCTTT.